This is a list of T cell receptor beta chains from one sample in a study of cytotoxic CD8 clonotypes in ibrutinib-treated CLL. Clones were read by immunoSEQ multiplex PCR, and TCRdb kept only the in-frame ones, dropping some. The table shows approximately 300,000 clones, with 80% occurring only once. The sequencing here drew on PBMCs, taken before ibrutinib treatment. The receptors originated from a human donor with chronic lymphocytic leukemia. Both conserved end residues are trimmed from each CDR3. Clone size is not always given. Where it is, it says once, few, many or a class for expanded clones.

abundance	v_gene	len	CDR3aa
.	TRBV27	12	ASSPTRTSYEQY
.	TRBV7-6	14	ASSLSPSGRWNEQF
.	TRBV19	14	ASSIEGFSGTDTQY
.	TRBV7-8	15	ASSLALTGGGNQPQH
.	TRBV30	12	AWSRDRGDEKLF
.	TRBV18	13	ASSPGRQGALGYT
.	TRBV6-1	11	ASSDQVYTEAF
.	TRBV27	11	ASSGGGGYEQY
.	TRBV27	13	ASSLGLAGSYEQY
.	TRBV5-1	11	ASSLLGQNEQF
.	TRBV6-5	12	ASKRTANTGELF
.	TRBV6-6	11	ASSGQSSYEQY
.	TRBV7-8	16	ASSPRTSGRATSYEQY
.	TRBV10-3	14	ASSPPTRSWDYEQY
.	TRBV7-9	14	ASSLSQGISTGELF
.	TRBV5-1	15	ASSSPGTGGARHGYT
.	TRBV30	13	AWSESPSSYNEQF
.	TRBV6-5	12	ASSPMGPDYGYT
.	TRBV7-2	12	ASSPWTYTGELF
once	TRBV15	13	ATSRKREASYEQY
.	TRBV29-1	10	SVVTVRDEQF
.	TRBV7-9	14	ASSVRDVENTGELF
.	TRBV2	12	ASSRGPQDQPQH
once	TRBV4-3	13	ASSQDWDMNTEAF
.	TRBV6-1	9	ASMRYNEQF
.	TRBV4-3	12	ASSRRHGANVLT
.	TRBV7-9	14	ASSPGTGPGNQPQH